This T cell receptor beta chain was profiled in a study of blood T cell repertoires in COVID-19. For the study at large: Italy, Spain and the United States were the sources of the convalescent and acute COVID-19 samples.

The CDR3 spans 16 residues. Trimming took off 0 bases at V and 2 bases at J, with 13 bases between the two ends. Per germline, CDR1 LGHDT and CDR2 YNNKEL (reference sequence). Per the original data handling: Estimation of nucleated cell counts was performed using reference gene primer amplification. Clones were sequenced by immunoSEQ multiplex PCR, and TCRdb holds only the in-frame ones, with some missing. The D gene and trimming were derived from the DNA, and the V and J assignments and clone size from that table. This table holds a few hundred thousand clones, about 80% found once. The V call is TRBV3-1 (or the pseudogene TRBV3-2), the J call TRBJ2-5, with a tentative D call TRBD1 (6 bases). The clonotype comes from a woman in her sixties or seventies with acute or convalescent COVID-19. Sequenced material: peripheral blood. Here the CDR3 reads CASSQDRTDDQETQYF. The CDR3 DNA sequence: TGTGCCAGCAGCCAAGATAGGACAGACGATCAAGAGACCCAGTACTTC.